A selection of T cell receptor beta chains follows, all from one sample in a study of CD8+ T cells in alopecia areata. Assay used: immunoSEQ multiplex PCR; TCRdb lists only in-frame clones, some missing. Of some 25,000 clones in the sample, 50% to 55% were seen once. What was sequenced was NKG2D-high CD8+ T cells sorted from blood. These receptors all stem from a human donor with alopecia areata. The CDR3 runs from the conserved cysteine through the conserved F or W. Each record gives: V gene, D gene, clone size, J gene, CDR3 protein, CDR3 DNA. D genes are given only for firm matches. For some rows the clone size is stated as once, few or many, or as a class when expanded; others skip it.

TRBV28	NA	NA	TRBJ2-7	CASSLRREAYEQYF	TGTGCCAGCAGTTTAAGACGTGAAGCCTACGAGCAGTACTTC
TRBV15	NA	NA	TRBJ2-1	CATSRELALYNEQFF	TGTGCCACCAGCAGAGAGCTAGCGCTGTACAATGAGCAGTTCTTC
TRBV28	NA	NA	TRBJ1-2	CASSFLTWEYGYTF	TGTGCCAGCAGTTTTTTGACCTGGGAATATGGCTACACCTTC
TRBV27	NA	NA	TRBJ2-5	CASSFLGAETQYF	TGTGCCAGCAGTTTCTTGGGTGCGGAGACCCAGTACTTC
TRBV2	TRBD1	few	TRBJ2-5	CASSPSLDRDQETQYF	TGTGCCAGCAGTCCCTCCTTAGACAGGGACCAAGAGACCCAGTACTTC
TRBV27	TRBD2	once	TRBJ2-1	CASSSGTSGSYNEQFF	TGTGCCAGCAGTTCAGGGACTAGCGGTTCCTACAATGAGCAGTTCTTC
TRBV28	NA	NA	TRBJ2-7	CASALTIDEQYF	TGTGCCAGCGCCTTGACAATCGACGAGCAGTACTTC
TRBV4-1	NA	NA	TRBJ2-7	CASSRGQSPGYEQYF	TGCGCCAGCAGCCGAGGACAGTCACCTGGTTACGAGCAGTACTTC
TRBV5-6	NA	few	TRBJ2-1	CASSPLDNMEQFF	TGTGCCAGCAGCCCGCTGGACAACATGGAGCAGTTCTTC
TRBV11-2	TRBD2	NA	TRBJ2-5	CASSQSSGRIPGETQYF	TGTGCCAGCAGTCAGTCTAGCGGGAGGATCCCGGGGGAGACCCAGTACTTC
TRBV5-1	NA	few	TRBJ2-7	CASSQGDYEQYF	TGCGCCAGCAGCCAGGGAGACTACGAGCAGTACTTC
TRBV28	TRBD1	NA	TRBJ1-2	CASSLSGGYGYTF	TGTGCCAGCAGTTTATCAGGGGGCTATGGCTACACCTTC
TRBV7-2	NA	NA	TRBJ1-1	CASSFFNTEAFF	TGTGCCAGCAGCTTCTTCAACACTGAAGCTTTCTTT
TRBV14	TRBD1	NA	TRBJ1-3	CASSSYRQGTNTIYF	TGTGCCAGCAGCAGTTACCGACAGGGGACGAACACCATATATTTT
TRBV19	NA	NA	TRBJ2-1	CASTTGTGSWDEQFF	TGTGCCAGTACCACCGGGACGGGGAGTTGGGATGAGCAGTTCTTC
TRBV11-1	NA	few	TRBJ2-5	CASSLAHRDNQETQYF	TGTGCCAGCAGCTTAGCACACAGGGACAACCAAGAGACCCAGTACTTC
TRBV27	NA	few	TRBJ2-1	CASSLGSYNEQFF	TGTGCCAGCAGTTTGGGCTCCTACAATGAGCAGTTCTTC
TRBV29-1	NA	few	TRBJ2-7	CSVEWAKSGHRGYEQYF	TGCAGCGTTGAGTGGGCAAAATCGGGACACAGAGGCTACGAGCAGTACTTC
TRBV29-1	TRBD2	NA	TRBJ2-7	CSVTEPGLVGYEQYF	TGCAGCGTTACCGAACCTGGACTAGTCGGCTACGAGCAGTACTTC
TRBV5-1	NA	NA	TRBJ1-2	CASRPHSEADNYGYTF	TGCGCCAGCAGGCCGCACAGTGAGGCGGACAACTATGGCTACACCTTC
TRBV5-6	TRBD1	NA	TRBJ1-5	CASSSGTGRNQPQHF	TGTGCCAGCAGCTCTGGGACAGGACGCAATCAGCCCCAGCATTTT
TRBV29-1	NA	NA	TRBJ1-1	CSVENTEAFF	TGCAGCGTAGAGAACACTGAAGCTTTCTTT